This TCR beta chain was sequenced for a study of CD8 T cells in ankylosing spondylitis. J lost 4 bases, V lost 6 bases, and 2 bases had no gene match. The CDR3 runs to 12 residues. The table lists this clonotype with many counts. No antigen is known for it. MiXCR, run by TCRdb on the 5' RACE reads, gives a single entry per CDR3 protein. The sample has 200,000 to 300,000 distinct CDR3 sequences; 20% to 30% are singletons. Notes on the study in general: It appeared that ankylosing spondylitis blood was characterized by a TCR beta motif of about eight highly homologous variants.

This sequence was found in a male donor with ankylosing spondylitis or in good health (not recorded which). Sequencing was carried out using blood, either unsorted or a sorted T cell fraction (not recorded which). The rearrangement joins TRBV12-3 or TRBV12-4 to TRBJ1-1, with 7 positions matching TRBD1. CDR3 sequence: CASSTGVTEAFF. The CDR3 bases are TGTGCCAGCAGCACAGGGGTCACTGAAGCTTTCTTT.